The clone carrying this T cell receptor beta chain was seen a few times. The antigen is unknown. Unique molecular identifiers were used in preparing the TCRbeta library. A single record per CDR3 protein comes from TCRdb applying MiXCR to the PCR reads. The data contain some 120,000 distinct CDR3 sequences, 10% of them seen just once; the ten biggest clones take up less than 40%. These data come from a study of T-cell reconstitution after alpha-beta-depleted transplantation in children. Study outcomes and limitations: At the one-year point after transplant, T-cell counts and TCRbeta diversity were found to come mostly from T cells that had been newly produced. The origin of high day-60 TCRbeta diversity in some patients lay in surviving recipient T cells and thymic progenitors. Several hundred expanded graft clones reportedly were the source of alpha-beta T cells about two months after transplant.

Deletions cut 7 bases from V and 0 bases from J, with 11 bases between. The CDR3 is made up of 14 amino acids. Per the germline V gene, CDR1 is SEHNR and CDR2 is FQNEAQ (reference sequence). This sequence joins TRBV7-9 and TRBJ2-3, with a weak D call TRBD1 (6 bases). The source is a boy aged 2 to 10 with acute lymphoblastic leukemia, due to receive a stem cell transplant. The sample here was PBMCs, taken before TCRalphabeta/CD19-depleted stem cell transplant. CDR3: CASKVGGSTDTQYF. The CDR3 DNA is TGTGCCAGCAAGGTTGGGGGCAGCACAGATACGCAGTATTTT.